The TCR beta chain described here comes from a study of beta chain features in type 1 diabetes. General observations from the study: PCR may have favored shorter templates equally in patients and controls. Within each of all four CD4+ subsets, Type 1 diabetes patients had TCRB CDR3s that were moderately but significantly shorter.

Of the isolated RNA, all was reverse transcribed, and so the sequenced material was expressed TCRB transcripts. The method was immunoSEQ multiplex PCR; TCRdb's version includes in-frame clones alone and lacks a portion of them. The top ten clones hold over 1.2% of a sample with over 25,000 clones, 45% to 65% of them seen once. The germline V gene has CDR1 MNHEY and CDR2 SVGAGI. The CDR3 is 13 residues long. The V and J ends lost 2 bases and 8 bases respectively, with 9 bases between them. About this clone itself: Its antigen is unidentified.

The sequence was collected from a woman younger than 30 with type 1 diabetes. The sample comprised Tregs from blood. The chain couples TRBV6-5 to TRBJ1-4; D is uncertain. The CDR3, as DNA: TGTGCCAGCAGTTACGGAGGCGGGGAAAAACTGTTTTTT. This translates into CASSYGGGEKLFF.